This entry lists 3 T cell receptor beta chains sequenced from one sample in a study of blood T cells in healthy people across ages (dated by TCRdb to the mid-2010s). Receptor libraries were prepared by 5' RACE. Sequencing took place on an Illumina HiSeq 2500. A second PCR of about 6 to 11 cycles was run with a J-beta primer mix and a sample-barcoded 5' primer. TCRdb applied fastp at Q25 and MiXCR to the public reads, then kept only in-frame beta chains. Under each unique CDR3 protein, matching rows form one entry showing the most common genes and DNA. A total of 550,000 to 750,000 distinct CDR3 sequences appear in this sample, around 20% of them only once. The leading ten clones occupy roughly 3.6% of the sample. The sample comprised blood. These receptors were obtained from a man aged 65 to 79 in good health.

The rearrangement joins TRBV12-3 or TRBV12-4 to TRBJ1-4; no firm D call. Trimming cost V 5 bases and J 8 bases, with 18 bases left between them. The CDR3 covers 15 residues. The CDR3 sequence: CASSTKVGRLEKLFF. CDR3 sequence (DNA): TGTGCCAGCAGTACAAAGGTCGGGCGACTGGAAAAACTGTTTTTT.

This chain uses TRBV4-2 with TRBJ1-4; D not resolved. Trimming left V 4 bases short and J 6 bases short, with 9 bases between. Germline loops: CDR1 LGHNA, CDR2 YNFKEQ. The CDR3 runs 13 residues. For the CDR3, the DNA is TGTGCCAGCAGCCCGGATCCGGATGAAAAACTGTTTTTT. Protein: CASSPDPDEKLFF.

Concerning this clonotype itself: A junction boundary mismatches the germline segment, possibly from a read error. This chain joins TRBV7-9 and TRBJ1-4, with TRBD1 identical over 9 bases. Germline loops: CDR1 SEHNR, CDR2 FQNEAQ (reference sequence). This CDR3 has 12 amino acids. CDR3 sequence (DNA): TGTGCCAGCAGCCTGGGACAGGGAACACTGTCTTTT. Protein: CASSLGQGTLSF.